This entry describes one T cell receptor beta chain. Noted time point: after dendritic cell vaccination, including at tumor progression/relapse. Amplification used 60 V beta primers and 13 J beta primers. Only in-frame clones appear in the TCRdb table, and some are missing; sequencing was by immunoSEQ multiplex PCR. The sample yields some 110,000 clones, roughly 90% seen once. The CDR3 has 13 amino acids. With V trimmed by 6 bases and J by 6 bases, 2 bases remained unmatched. CDR1 is MNHNS and CDR2 is SASEGT in the germline V gene. The data belong to a study of glioma-infiltrating T cells after dendritic cell vaccination.

This specimen consisted of blood, obtained after dendritic cell vaccination. The V gene is TRBV6-1, the J gene TRBJ2-2; 9 nucleotides align to TRBD1. The receptor was derived from a human donor with glioblastoma. CDR3 loop: CASRGTGSGELFF. DNA of the CDR3: TGTGCCAGCAGGGGGACAGGGTCCGGGGAGCTGTTTTTT.